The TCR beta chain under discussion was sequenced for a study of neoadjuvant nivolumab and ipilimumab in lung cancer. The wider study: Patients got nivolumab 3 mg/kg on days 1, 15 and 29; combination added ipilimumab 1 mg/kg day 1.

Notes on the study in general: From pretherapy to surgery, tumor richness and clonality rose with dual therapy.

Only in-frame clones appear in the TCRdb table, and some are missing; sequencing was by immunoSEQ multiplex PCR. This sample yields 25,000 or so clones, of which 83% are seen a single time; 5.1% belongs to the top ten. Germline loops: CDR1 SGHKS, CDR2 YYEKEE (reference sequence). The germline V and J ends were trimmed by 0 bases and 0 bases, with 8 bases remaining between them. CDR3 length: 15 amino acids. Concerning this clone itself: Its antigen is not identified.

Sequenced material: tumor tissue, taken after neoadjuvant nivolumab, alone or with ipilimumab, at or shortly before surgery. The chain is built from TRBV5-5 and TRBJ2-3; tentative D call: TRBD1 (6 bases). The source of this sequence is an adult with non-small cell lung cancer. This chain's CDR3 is CASSLGQGSTDTQYF. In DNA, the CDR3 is TGTGCCAGCAGCTTGGGGCAGGGGAGCACAGATACGCAGTATTTT.